This TCR beta chain was profiled in a study of CD8 T cells in ankylosing spondylitis. General study results and limits: Disease-associated clonotypes exhibited CD8+ identity and were relatively infrequent in peripheral blood.

Making use of molecular barcodes, quantitative 5'-RACE generated TCR beta libraries. TCRdb used MiXCR to reprocess the 5' RACE reads, holding one entry per CDR3 protein. The sample includes around 250,000 distinct CDR3 sequences, more than 15% of them seen just once. This CDR3 is built from 15 residues. Trimming stripped 0 bases from V and 4 bases from J, with 13 bases between. Germline V gene data show CDR1 as SGHRS and CDR2 as YFSETQ. With regard to this clonotype: The antigen remains unidentified.

The V gene is TRBV5-1, the J gene TRBJ1-1; unclear D gene. Sequencing was carried out using blood, either unsorted or a sorted T cell fraction (not recorded which). The TCR sequence derives from a male donor with ankylosing spondylitis or in good health (not recorded which). The CDR3 DNA is TGCGCCAGCAGCTTGGCCGCGGGAGGTGGCACTGAAGCTTTCTTT. Its translation is CASSLAAGGGTEAFF.